This T cell receptor (beta chain) was identified in a study of blood T cell repertoires in COVID-19. Across the whole study: Italy, Spain and the United States were the sources of the convalescent and acute COVID-19 samples. Nucleic acid was either cDNA or gDNA, and it came from T cells, B-cell-depleted T cells, or PBMCs.

Original data processing: Reference gene primer amplification in the assay estimated nucleated cell counts. Profiling relied on immunoSEQ multiplex PCR, and the TCRdb table lists in-frame clones only, not all of them. The V and J calls and the clone size are those of that table, but D and trimming were determined from the DNA. Of under 110,000 clones listed, approximately 92% were seen once; the top ten hold around 5.8%. The sample consisted of peripheral blood. The TCR originated in a man aged 45-60 years with active COVID-19.

CDR3 sequence: CAISESVGTGGSNEQYF. The CDR3 bases are TGTGCCATCAGTGAGTCAGTTGGGACAGGGGGTTCGAACGAGCAGTACTTC. This sequence joins TRBV10-3 and TRBJ2-7, with TRBD1 matching 11 bases. This CDR3 contains 17 residues. Germline V gene sequence: CDR1 ENHRY, CDR2 SYGVKD. V trimming: 0 bases; J trimming: 5 bases; junction bases outside the gene matches: 9.